This TCR beta chain came from a study of cytomegalovirus exposure and HLA in healthy donors. Whole-study findings and limits: One variant, a missense change in DCLRE1C, was linked in a later analysis to TCR beta V- and J-gene trimming.

The germline V and J ends were trimmed by 3 bases and 11 bases, with 13 bases remaining between them. CDR3 length equals 11 residues. Germline values: CDR1 DFQATT, CDR2 SNEGSKA (reference sequence). 13 Jbeta primers and 60 Vbeta primers were used for the PCR. Clones were read by immunoSEQ multiplex PCR, and TCRdb kept only the in-frame ones, dropping some. Of 110,000 or so clones detected, over 75% appear once; the ten largest clones hold 5% to 6%. As to this clone: Its antigen is not identified.

The TCR sequence derives from a woman aged 25 to 39 in good health and CMV-seropositive. Sequencing was done on a sample of PBMCs. This chain joins TRBV20-1 and TRBJ1-1; D is perhaps TRBD1 (5 bases). The CDR3 nucleotides are TGCAGTGCTAGGGGGGGGAATTTGGCTTTCTTT. Its translation is CSARGGNLAFF.